The 22 T cell receptor beta chains in this list originate from one sample, sequenced in a study of blood T cell repertoires in COVID-19. Data came from immunoSEQ multiplex PCR; TCRdb stores just in-frame clones and leaves some out. There are almost 250,000 clones in the sample; 86% occur only once, and roughly 5.2% lies in the top ten. The sample was peripheral blood. The receptors here all came from a woman aged 80 or over with COVID-19, enrolled during active disease.

This clone was observed a few times. The chain links TRBV5-6 to TRBJ1-6; 9 nucleotides line up with TRBD1. CDR1 SGHDT and CDR2 YYEEEE come from the germline V gene. V shed 5 bases and J 7 bases; nucleotides not matched to a gene: 7. The CDR3 spans 15 residues. This chain's CDR3 is CASSTGGKANSPLHF. The CDR3 coding sequence is TGTGCCAGCAGTACAGGGGGCAAGGCCAATTCACCCCTCCACTTT.

V usage is TRBV6-1 and J usage is TRBJ1-5; 9 bases match TRBD1. CDR1 is MNHNS, CDR2 SASEGT, per germline. The V and J ends lost 2 bases and 4 bases, in that order; junction bases with no gene match: 3. The CDR3 spans 15 residues. The CDR3 here is CASSESGQGNQPQHF. The CDR3 region has the DNA TGTGCCAGCAGTGAAAGTGGACAGGGGAATCAGCCCCAGCATTTT.

The chain joins TRBV27 to TRBJ2-3, with 8 bases matching TRBD1. CDR1 and CDR2 (germline): MNHEY, SMNVEV (reference sequence). V lost 4 bases, J lost 1 base, and 1 base stayed unmatched. This CDR3 comprises 14 residues. CDR3 in DNA: TGTGCCAGCAGTTGGGGACAGGGCACAGATACGCAGTATTTT. Protein: CASSWGQGTDTQYF.

This clone was picked up a small number of times. The chain has TRBV27 and TRBJ1-1; no definite D call. The V end lost 5 bases, the J end lost 1 base, and 8 bases lay between the germline ends. From germline, CDR1 is MNHEY and CDR2 SMNVEV (reference sequence). The CDR3 is 13 amino acids. The CDR3 coding sequence is TGTGCCAGCAGTCCATTTCCGAACACTGAAGCTTTCTTT. Translated: CASSPFPNTEAFF.

This chain joins TRBV6-4 and TRBJ1-2; 11 nucleotides align to TRBD1. V shed 4 bases and J 8 bases; nucleotides not matched to a gene: 3. This CDR3 has 13 residues. CDR1 is MRHNA and CDR2 is SNTAGT in the germline V gene. Written as DNA, the CDR3 is TGTGCCAGCAGTGGGACAGGGGGCCTGGGCTACACCTTC. Translation: CASSGTGGLGYTF.

The chain recombines TRBV5-1 with TRBJ2-2; 8 nucleotides match TRBD1. The CDR3 extends over 15 amino acids. V shed 4 bases, J shed 5 bases, and the junction held 7 bases outside the gene matches. Germline loops: CDR1 SGHRS, CDR2 YFSETQ. As DNA, the CDR3 is TGCGCCAGCAGCCCTCAGGGGGCAGGTACCGGGGAGCTGTTTTTT. It translates to CASSPQGAGTGELFF.

The V gene is TRBV7-2, the J gene TRBJ1-5, with D hard to call. Germline values: CDR1 SGHTA, CDR2 FQGNSA. Trimming removed 2 bases from V and 5 bases from J, with 7 bases in between. This CDR3 is 13 amino acids long. The CDR3 sequence is CASSLFGDQPQHF. DNA for the CDR3: TGTGCCAGCAGCTTATTCGGGGATCAGCCCCAGCATTTT.

Remarks on this clone: This CDR3 is also generated by other DNA sequences in the sample. The rearrangement links TRBV19 to TRBJ1-5, with D hard to call. CDR3 length equals 13 residues. Germline CDR1 and CDR2: LNHDA and SQIVND (reference sequence). V was trimmed by 5 bases and J by 4 bases, leaving 9 bases between them. CDR3 bases: TGTGCCAGTAGTGAAACGGGAAATCAGCCCCAGCATTTT. Translating gives CASSETGNQPQHF.

In this sample, this clone turned up once. This chain uses TRBV5-1 with TRBJ2-2, with 8 bases matching TRBD1. CDR1 SGHRS and CDR2 YFSETQ come from the germline V gene. V was pared by 4 bases and J by 1 base, with 6 bases of the junction left unmatched. CDR3 length equals 16 residues. CDR3 loop: CASSPLGTGNTGELFF. The CDR3 DNA reads as TGCGCCAGCAGCCCCCTCGGGACAGGGAACACCGGGGAGCTGTTTTTT.

The J gene is TRBJ1-1, the V gene TRBV12-5, with D possibly matching TRBD1 (5 bases). V was shortened by 6 bases and J by 2 bases, with 13 bases between the two germline ends. CDR1 and CDR2 from the germline V gene are LGHNT and FRNRAP. The CDR3 extends over 14 amino acids. The chain's CDR3 is CASGRADINTEAFF. The CDR3 DNA follows: TGTGCTAGTGGCCGCGCGGACATAAACACTGAAGCTTTCTTT. Based on the CDR3 plus reference TRBV12-5 and TRBJ1-1, the full variable domain is DARVTQTPRHKVTEMGQEVTMRCQPILGHNTVFWYRQTMMQGLELLAYFRNRAPLDDSGMPKDRFSAEMPDATLATLKIQPSEPRDSAVYFCASGRADINTEAFFGQGTRLTVV.

V gene TRBV30 combines with J gene TRBJ1-2; 9 bases are a match to TRBD1. Germline V gene data show CDR1 as GTSNPN and CDR2 as SVGIG (reference sequence). V shed 1 base and J 3 bases; nucleotides not matched to a gene: 6. There are 15 residues in the CDR3. The CDR3 protein is CAWSEPGTGHYGYTF. The CDR3 DNA follows: TGTGCCTGGAGTGAGCCCGGGACAGGGCACTATGGCTACACCTTC. Supplemented by reference TRBV30 and TRBJ1-2, the full variable domain reads SQTIHQWPATLVQPVGSPLSLECTVEGTSNPNLYWYRQAAGRGLQLLFYSVGIGQISSEVPQNLSASRPQDRQFILSSKKLLLSDSGFYLCAWSEPGTGHYGYTFGSGTRLTVV.

The chain links TRBV3-1 (or the pseudogene TRBV3-2) to TRBJ2-3; 7 bases are a match to TRBD1. The CDR3 length is 13 residues. V gave up 9 bases and J gave up 5 bases; unmatched junction bases: 8. Germline CDR1 reads LGHDT; CDR2 reads YNNKEL (reference sequence). The CDR3 region has the DNA TGTGCCAGTGTTAGGGGGCTGGGAGATACGCAGTATTTT. Translated, it gives CASVRGLGDTQYF.

V is TRBV6-5 and J is TRBJ1-1; D gene unclear. The CDR3 totals 12 residues. The V gene lost 5 bases and the J gene lost 6 bases, with 10 bases spanning the gap. Germline V CDR1 and CDR2: MNHEY, SVGAGI. The CDR3 DNA sequence: TGTGCCAGCAGTACCCCCGGGGCTGAAGCTTTCTTT. Encoded protein: CASSTPGAEAFF.

V and J are TRBV9 and TRBJ1-3, with TRBD1 matching over 8 bases. V trimming: 3 bases; J trimming: 7 bases; junction bases outside the gene matches: 9. The CDR3 is made up of 15 amino acids. Germline V lookup: CDR1 SGDLS, CDR2 YYNGEE. The CDR3 spells CASSEGTGVRNTIYF. The CDR3 DNA follows: TGTGCCAGCAGCGAAGGGACAGGCGTGAGGAACACCATATATTTT.

The rearrangement uses TRBV5-4 and TRBJ1-2; 7 bases align to TRBD1. The trim removed 2 bases at V and 7 bases at J, leaving 11 bases unmatched. The CDR3 runs 15 residues. Germline V gene lookup returns CDR1 SGHNT and CDR2 YYREEE (reference sequence). As DNA, the CDR3 is TGTGCCAGCAGCTTAGCTCTAACAGGGGAGGTTGGCTACACCTTC. Its translation: CASSLALTGEVGYTF.

CDR3 sequence: CASSPQGFGTEAFF. In nucleotides, the CDR3 is TGTGCCAGCAGCCCACAGGGGTTCGGCACTGAAGCTTTCTTT. This chain links TRBV7-6 with TRBJ1-1, with 7 positions matching TRBD1. Germline V gene data show CDR1 as SGHVS and CDR2 as FNYEAQ. V was pared by 5 bases and J by 4 bases, with 7 bases of the junction left unmatched. This CDR3 has 14 amino acids.

This clone is a singleton in its sample. V usage is TRBV3-1 (or the pseudogene TRBV3-2) and J usage is TRBJ1-2; the D gene is possibly TRBD1 (6 bases). The CDR3 consists of 15 residues. Germline V gene data show CDR1 as LGHDT and CDR2 as YNNKEL (reference sequence). V dropped 3 bases and J dropped 4 bases, with 15 bases sitting between them. In nucleotides, the CDR3 is TGTGCCAGCAGCCAGACCTCACAGGGAAGCTATGGCTACACCTTC. This encodes CASSQTSQGSYGYTF.

V usage is TRBV5-1 and J usage is TRBJ1-6; D perhaps matches TRBD1 (5 bases). V dropped 6 bases and J dropped 7 bases, with 17 bases sitting between them. Looked up from germline, CDR1 is SGHRS and CDR2 is YFSETQ. The CDR3 covers 15 residues. The CDR3 sequence: CASTVGDWWNSPLHF. The CDR3 nucleotides read TGCGCCAGCACCGTGGGGGACTGGTGGAATTCACCCCTCCACTTT.

This chain connects TRBV28 to TRBJ2-5, with D perhaps TRBD2 (6 bases). Trimming stripped 4 bases from V and 7 bases from J, with 13 bases between. Germline V gene lookup returns CDR1 MDHEN and CDR2 SYDVKM. The length of the CDR3 is 13 residues. CDR3 DNA sequence: TGTGCCAGCAGTTCAACAAGGGGAGGGACCCAGTACTTC. Amino acid sequence: CASSSTRGGTQYF.

This clone was observed a single time. The rearrangement joins TRBV7-9 to TRBJ2-1; 10 positions agree with TRBD1. Losses at the gene ends were 5 bases for V and 10 bases for J; bases not matched to a gene: 17. Looked up from germline, CDR1 is SEHNR and CDR2 is FQNEAQ (reference sequence). This CDR3 region has 17 residues. The CDR3 region has the DNA TGTGCCAGCAGCCAATCTATGACCGGGACAGGGGCCCCGGAGCAGTTCTTC. The encoded protein is CASSQSMTGTGAPEQFF.

This chain links TRBV2 with TRBJ2-5; 8 positions match TRBD1. The CDR3 spans 13 residues. The trim removed 10 bases at V and 5 bases at J, leaving 9 bases unmatched. Germline lookup yields CDR1 SNHLY and CDR2 FYNNEI. Here the CDR3 reads CATNQGAQETQYF. CDR3 DNA sequence: TGTGCCACCAACCAGGGGGCCCAGGAGACCCAGTACTTC.

This chain uses TRBV5-8 with TRBJ1-2, with D perhaps TRBD1 (6 bases). Trimming shortened V by 5 bases and J by 5 bases, and 22 bases separated the two germline ends. This CDR3 region has 16 residues. Germline CDR1 reads SGHTS; CDR2 reads YDEGEE. CDR3 DNA: TGTGCCAGCAGGGAGACCGGGACATCTACACAATATGGCTACACCTTC. Residues: CASRETGTSTQYGYTF.